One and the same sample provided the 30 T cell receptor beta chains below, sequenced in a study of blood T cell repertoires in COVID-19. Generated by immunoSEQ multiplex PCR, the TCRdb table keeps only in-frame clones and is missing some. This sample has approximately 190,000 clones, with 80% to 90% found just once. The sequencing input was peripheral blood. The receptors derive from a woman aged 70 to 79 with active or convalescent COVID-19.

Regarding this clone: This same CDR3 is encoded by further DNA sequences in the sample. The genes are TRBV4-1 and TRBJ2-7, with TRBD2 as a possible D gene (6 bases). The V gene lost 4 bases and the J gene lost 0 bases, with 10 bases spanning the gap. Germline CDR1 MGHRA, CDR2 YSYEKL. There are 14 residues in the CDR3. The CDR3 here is CASSRGGSSYEQYF. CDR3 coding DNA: TGCGCCAGCAGCCGTGGAGGGAGCTCCTACGAGCAGTACTTC.

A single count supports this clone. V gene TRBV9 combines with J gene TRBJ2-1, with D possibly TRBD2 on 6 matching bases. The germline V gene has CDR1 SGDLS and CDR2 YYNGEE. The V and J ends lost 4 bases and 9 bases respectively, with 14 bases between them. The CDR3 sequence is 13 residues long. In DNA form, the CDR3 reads TGTGCCAGCAGCCCCGGGCTCGGGGGTGAGCAGTTCTTC. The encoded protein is CASSPGLGGEQFF.

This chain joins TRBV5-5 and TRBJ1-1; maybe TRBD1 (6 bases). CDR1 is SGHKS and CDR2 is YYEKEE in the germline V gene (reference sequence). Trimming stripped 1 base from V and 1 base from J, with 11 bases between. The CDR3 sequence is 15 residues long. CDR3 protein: CASSLLVGGNTEAFF. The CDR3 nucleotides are TGTGCCAGCAGCTTGTTGGTAGGGGGGAACACTGAAGCTTTCTTT.

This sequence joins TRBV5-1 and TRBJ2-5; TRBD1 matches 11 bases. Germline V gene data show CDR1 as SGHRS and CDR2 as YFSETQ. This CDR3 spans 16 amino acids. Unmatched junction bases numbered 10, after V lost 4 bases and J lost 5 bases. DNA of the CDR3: TGCGCCAGCAGCATGAAAACCGGGACAGGGGGTGAGACCCAGTACTTC. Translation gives CASSMKTGTGGETQYF.

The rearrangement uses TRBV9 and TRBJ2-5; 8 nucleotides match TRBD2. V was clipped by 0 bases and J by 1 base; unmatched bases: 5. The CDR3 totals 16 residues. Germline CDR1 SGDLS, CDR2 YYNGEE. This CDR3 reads CASSVAGGQSQETQYF. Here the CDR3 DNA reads TGTGCCAGCAGCGTAGCGGGAGGGCAATCCCAAGAGACCCAGTACTTC.

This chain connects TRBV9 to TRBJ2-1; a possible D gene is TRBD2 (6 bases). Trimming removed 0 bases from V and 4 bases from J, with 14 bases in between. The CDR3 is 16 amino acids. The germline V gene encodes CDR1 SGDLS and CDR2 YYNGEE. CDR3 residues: CASSVGTTDLYNEQFF. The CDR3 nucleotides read TGTGCCAGCAGCGTAGGGACTACCGATCTTTACAATGAGCAGTTCTTC. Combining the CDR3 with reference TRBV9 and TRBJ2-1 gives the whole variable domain DSGVTQTPKHLITATGQRVTLRCSPRSGDLSVYWYQQSLDQGLQFLIQYYNGEERAKGNILERFSAQQFPDLHSELNLSSLELGDSALYFCASSVGTTDLYNEQFFGPGTRLTVL.

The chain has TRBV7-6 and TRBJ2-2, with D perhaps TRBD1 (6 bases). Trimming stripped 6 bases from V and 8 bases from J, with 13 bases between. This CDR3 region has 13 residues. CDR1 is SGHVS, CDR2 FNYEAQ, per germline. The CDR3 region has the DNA TGTGCCAGCAGGTTGGGGGCTTCTGGGGAGCTGTTTTTT. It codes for CASRLGASGELFF.

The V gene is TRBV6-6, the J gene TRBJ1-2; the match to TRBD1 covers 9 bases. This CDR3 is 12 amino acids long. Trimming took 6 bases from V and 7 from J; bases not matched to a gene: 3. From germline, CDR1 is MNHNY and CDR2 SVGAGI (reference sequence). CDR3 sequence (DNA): TGTGCCAGCAGCGGGACAGGGCTTGGCTACACCTTC. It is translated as CASSGTGLGYTF.

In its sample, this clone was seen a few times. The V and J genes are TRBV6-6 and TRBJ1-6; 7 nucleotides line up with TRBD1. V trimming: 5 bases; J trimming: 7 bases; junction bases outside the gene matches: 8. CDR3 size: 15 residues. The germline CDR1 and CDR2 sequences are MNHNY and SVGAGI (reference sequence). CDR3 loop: CASSARQGLNSPLHF. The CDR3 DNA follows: TGTGCCAGCAGTGCACGACAGGGCCTAAATTCACCCCTCCACTTT.

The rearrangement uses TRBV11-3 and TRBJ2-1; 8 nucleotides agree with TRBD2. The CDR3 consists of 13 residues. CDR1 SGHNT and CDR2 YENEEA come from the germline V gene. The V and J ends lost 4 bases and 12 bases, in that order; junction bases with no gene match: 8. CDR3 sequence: CASSSAPGLGQFF. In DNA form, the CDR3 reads TGTGCCAGCAGCTCAGCACCGGGACTAGGGCAGTTCTTC.

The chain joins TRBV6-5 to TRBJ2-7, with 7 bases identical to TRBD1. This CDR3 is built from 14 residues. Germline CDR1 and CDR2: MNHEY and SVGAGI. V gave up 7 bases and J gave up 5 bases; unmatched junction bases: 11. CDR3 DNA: TGTGCCAGCACCCCCCCGACAGGGTCGAACGAGCAGTACTTC. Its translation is CASTPPTGSNEQYF.

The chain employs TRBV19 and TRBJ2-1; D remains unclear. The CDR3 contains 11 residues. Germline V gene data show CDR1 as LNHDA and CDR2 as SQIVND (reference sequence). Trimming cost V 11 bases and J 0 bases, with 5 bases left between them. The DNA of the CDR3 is TGTGCCTCTAGCTCCTACAATGAGCAGTTCTTC. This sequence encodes CASSSYNEQFF.

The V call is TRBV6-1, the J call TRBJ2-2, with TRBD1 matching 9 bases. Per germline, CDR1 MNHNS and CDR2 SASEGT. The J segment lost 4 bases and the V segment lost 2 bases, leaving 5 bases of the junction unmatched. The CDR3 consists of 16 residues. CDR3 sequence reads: CASSETGTGSTGELFF. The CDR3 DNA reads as TGTGCCAGCAGTGAAACCGGGACAGGGAGCACCGGGGAGCTGTTTTTT.

CDR3 in DNA: TGTGCCAGCACCGTCGAGCCCGGGGAGCTGTTTTTT. It codes for CASTVEPGELFF. The genes are TRBV9 and TRBJ2-2; D uncertain. Deletions cut 6 bases from V and 6 bases from J, with 9 bases between. This CDR3 comprises 12 residues. Germline loops: CDR1 SGDLS, CDR2 YYNGEE.

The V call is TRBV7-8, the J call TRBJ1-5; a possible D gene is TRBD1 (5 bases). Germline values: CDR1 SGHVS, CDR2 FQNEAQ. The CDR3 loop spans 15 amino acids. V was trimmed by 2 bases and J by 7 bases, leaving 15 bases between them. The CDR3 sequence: CASSLRSGMGQPQHF. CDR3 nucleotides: TGTGCCAGCAGCTTAAGGTCAGGGATGGGGCAGCCCCAGCATTTT.

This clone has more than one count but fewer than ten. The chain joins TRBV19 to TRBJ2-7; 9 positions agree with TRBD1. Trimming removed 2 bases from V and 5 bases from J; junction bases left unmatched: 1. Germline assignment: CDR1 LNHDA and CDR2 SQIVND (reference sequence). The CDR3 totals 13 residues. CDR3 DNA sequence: TGTGCCAGTAGTATAACAGGGGGCGACGAGCAGTACTTC. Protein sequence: CASSITGGDEQYF.

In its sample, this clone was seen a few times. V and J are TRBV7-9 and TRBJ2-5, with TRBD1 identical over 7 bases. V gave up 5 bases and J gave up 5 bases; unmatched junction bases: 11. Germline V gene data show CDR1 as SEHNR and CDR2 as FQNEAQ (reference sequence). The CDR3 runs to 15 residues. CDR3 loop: CASSQRQGLRETQYF. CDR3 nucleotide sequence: TGTGCCAGCAGCCAACGACAGGGTTTACGGGAGACCCAGTACTTC.

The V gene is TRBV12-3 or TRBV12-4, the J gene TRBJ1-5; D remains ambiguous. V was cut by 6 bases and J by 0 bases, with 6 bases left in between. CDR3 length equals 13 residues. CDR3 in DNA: TGTGCCAGCAGCTCGTATAGCAATCAGCCCCAGCATTTT. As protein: CASSSYSNQPQHF.

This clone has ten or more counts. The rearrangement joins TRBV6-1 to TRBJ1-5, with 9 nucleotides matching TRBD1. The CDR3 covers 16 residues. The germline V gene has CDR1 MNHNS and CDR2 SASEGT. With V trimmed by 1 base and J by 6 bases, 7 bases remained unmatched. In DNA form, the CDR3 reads TGTGCCAGCAGTGAAGTCGGTACAGGGGGCCGTCAGCCCCAGCATTTT. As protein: CASSEVGTGGRQPQHF.

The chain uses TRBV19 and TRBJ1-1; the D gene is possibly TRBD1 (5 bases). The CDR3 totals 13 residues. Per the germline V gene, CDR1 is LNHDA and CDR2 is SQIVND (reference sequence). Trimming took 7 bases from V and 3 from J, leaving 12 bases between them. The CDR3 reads CASNRGGDTEAFF. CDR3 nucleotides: TGTGCCAGTAACCGGGGGGGGGACACTGAAGCTTTCTTT.

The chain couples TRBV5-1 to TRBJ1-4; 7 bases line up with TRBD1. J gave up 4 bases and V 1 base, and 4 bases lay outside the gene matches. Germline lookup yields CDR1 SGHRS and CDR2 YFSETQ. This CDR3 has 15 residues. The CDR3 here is CASSLKGGVNEKLFF. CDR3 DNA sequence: TGCGCCAGCAGCTTGAAAGGGGGCGTTAATGAAAAACTGTTTTTT.

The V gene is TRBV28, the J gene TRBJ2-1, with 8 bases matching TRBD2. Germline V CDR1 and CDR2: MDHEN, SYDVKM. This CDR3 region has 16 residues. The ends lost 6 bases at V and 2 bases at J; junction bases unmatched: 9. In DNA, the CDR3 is TGTGCCAGCAGGTTAGCGGGATATTCTACCTACAATGAGCAGTTCTTC. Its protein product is CASRLAGYSTYNEQFF.

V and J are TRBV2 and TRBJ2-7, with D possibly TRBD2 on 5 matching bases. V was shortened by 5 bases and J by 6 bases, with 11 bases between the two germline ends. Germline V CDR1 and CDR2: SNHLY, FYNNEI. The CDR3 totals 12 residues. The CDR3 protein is CASSLTKPEQYF. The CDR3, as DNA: TGTGCCAGCAGTCTGACTAAACCCGAGCAGTACTTC.

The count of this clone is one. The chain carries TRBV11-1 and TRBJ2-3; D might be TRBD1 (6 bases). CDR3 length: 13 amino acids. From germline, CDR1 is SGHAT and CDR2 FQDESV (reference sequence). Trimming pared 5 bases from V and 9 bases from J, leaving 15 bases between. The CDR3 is CASSLVKQGTQYF. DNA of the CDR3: TGTGCCAGCAGCCTGGTCAAACAGGGAACGCAGTATTTT.

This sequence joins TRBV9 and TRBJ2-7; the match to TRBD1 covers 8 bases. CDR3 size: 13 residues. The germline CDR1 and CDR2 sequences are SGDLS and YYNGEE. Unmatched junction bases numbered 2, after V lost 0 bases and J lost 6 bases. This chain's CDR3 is CASSVGDRTEQYF. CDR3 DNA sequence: TGTGCCAGCAGCGTAGGGGACAGGACCGAGCAGTACTTC. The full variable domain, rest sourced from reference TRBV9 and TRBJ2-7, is DSGVTQTPKHLITATGQRVTLRCSPRSGDLSVYWYQQSLDQGLQFLIQYYNGEERAKGNILERFSAQQFPDLHSELNLSSLELGDSALYFCASSVGDRTEQYFGPGTRLTVT.

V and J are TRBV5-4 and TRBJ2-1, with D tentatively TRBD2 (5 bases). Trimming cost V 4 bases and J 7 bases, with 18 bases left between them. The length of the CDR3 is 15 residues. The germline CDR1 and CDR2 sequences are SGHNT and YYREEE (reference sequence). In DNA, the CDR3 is TGTGCCAGCAGCCAAAGAGGGCTAGCTGGGAATGAGCAGTTCTTC. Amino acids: CASSQRGLAGNEQFF.

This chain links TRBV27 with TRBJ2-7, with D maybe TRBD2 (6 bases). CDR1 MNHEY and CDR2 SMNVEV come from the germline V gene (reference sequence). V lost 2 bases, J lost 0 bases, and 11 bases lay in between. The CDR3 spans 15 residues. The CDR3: CASSLQPGSSYEQYF. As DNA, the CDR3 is TGTGCCAGCAGTTTACAACCCGGGAGCTCCTACGAGCAGTACTTC.

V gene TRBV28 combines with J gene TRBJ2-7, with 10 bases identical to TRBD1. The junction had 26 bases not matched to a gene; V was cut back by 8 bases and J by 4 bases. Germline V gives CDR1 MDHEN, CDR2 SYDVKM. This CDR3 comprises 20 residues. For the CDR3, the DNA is TGTGCCAGCGCCACGGGGGTCCTCCGAACAGACAGGGGGCGTAGGTACGAGCAGTACTTC. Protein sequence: CASATGVLRTDRGRRYEQYF.

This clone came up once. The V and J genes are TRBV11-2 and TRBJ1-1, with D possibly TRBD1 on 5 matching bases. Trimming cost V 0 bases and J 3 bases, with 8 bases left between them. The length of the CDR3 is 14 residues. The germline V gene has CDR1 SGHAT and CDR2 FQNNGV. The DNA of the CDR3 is TGTGCCAGCAGCTTAGACAGGGTGGACACTGAAGCTTTCTTT. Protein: CASSLDRVDTEAFF.

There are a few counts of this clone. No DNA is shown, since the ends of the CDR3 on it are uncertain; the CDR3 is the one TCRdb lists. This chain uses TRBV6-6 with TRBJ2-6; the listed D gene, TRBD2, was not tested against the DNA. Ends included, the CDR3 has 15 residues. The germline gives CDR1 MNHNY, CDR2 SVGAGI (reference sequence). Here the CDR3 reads CASSSSVSGANVLTF.